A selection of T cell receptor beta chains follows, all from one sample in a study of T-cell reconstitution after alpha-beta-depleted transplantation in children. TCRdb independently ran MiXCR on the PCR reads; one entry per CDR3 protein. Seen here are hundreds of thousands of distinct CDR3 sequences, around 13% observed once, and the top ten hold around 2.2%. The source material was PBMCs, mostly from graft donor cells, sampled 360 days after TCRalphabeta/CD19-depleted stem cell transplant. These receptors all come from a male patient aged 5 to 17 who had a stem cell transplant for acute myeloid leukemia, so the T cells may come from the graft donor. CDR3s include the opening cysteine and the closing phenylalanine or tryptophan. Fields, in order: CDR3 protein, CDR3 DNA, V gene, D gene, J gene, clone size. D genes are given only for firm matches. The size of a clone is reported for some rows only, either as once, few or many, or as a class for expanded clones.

CATPMGQGPNTGELFF,TGTGCCACCCCTATGGGACAGGGGCCGAACACCGGGGAGCTGTTTTTT,TRBV15,TRBD1,TRBJ2-2,many
CASRALTGEGTEAFF,TGTGCCAGCAGAGCCCTGACAGGGGAAGGCACTGAAGCTTTCTTT,TRBV7-6,TRBD1,TRBJ1-1,many
CASSQVRGWRYEQYF,TGCGCCAGCAGCCAAGTAAGGGGCTGGCGGTACGAGCAGTACTTC,TRBV4-3,.,TRBJ2-7,.
CSADAGAGSKGYTF,TGCAGTGCCGACGCAGGGGCAGGGAGTAAGGGCTACACCTTC,TRBV20-1,.,TRBJ1-2,many
CASSPRDRAIYEQYF,TGTGCCAGCAGCCCCCGGGACAGGGCCATCTACGAGCAGTACTTC,TRBV7-9,TRBD1,TRBJ2-7,.
CASSLAGQSNQPQHF,TGTGCCAGCAGCTTAGCTGGACAGAGTAATCAGCCCCAGCATTTT,TRBV7-2,.,TRBJ1-5,many
CATSDLRADTQYF,TGTGCCACCAGTGATTTGAGAGCAGATACGCAGTATTTT,TRBV24-1,.,TRBJ2-3,many
CASRPSGRANYGYTF,TGTGCCAGCAGACCTTCCGGACGGGCTAACTATGGCTACACCTTC,TRBV12-3/TRBV12-4,.,TRBJ1-2,.
CAWNRDYEQYF,TGTGCCTGGAATAGGGACTACGAGCAGTACTTC,TRBV30,.,TRBJ2-7,.
CAIKPGRAEKLFF,TGTGCCATCAAGCCGGGACGGGCTGAAAAACTGTTTTTT,TRBV10-3,.,TRBJ1-4,few
CATSAVSPTYF,TGTGCCACCAGTGCAGTTTCCCCGACTTACTTC,TRBV24-1,.,TRBJ2-1,few
CSVPWSRSTDTQYF,TGCAGCGTCCCCTGGTCGCGCAGCACAGATACGCAGTATTTT,TRBV29-1,.,TRBJ2-3,many
CASSTPGQGVSGYTF,TGTGCCAGCAGTACACCGGGACAGGGAGTCTCTGGCTACACCTTC,TRBV28,TRBD1,TRBJ1-2,.
CASSLDGRPYNEQFF,TGCGCCAGCAGCTTGGACGGGAGGCCCTACAATGAGCAGTTCTTC,TRBV5-1,TRBD2,TRBJ2-1,many
CTSSLAGGTDTQYF,TGCACCAGCAGCCTTGCGGGAGGGACAGATACGCAGTATTTT,TRBV1,.,TRBJ2-3,few
CASSVRERGFYEQYF,TGTGCCAGCAGCGTGAGGGAGAGGGGGTTCTACGAGCAGTACTTC,TRBV9,.,TRBJ2-7,.
CAISGGSLIKEQYF,TGTGCCATCAGTGGTGGGAGTCTCATCAAGGAGCAGTACTTC,TRBV10-3,.,TRBJ2-7,.
CSVAGLPGANVLTF,TGCAGCGTGGCTGGGCTTCCTGGGGCCAACGTCCTGACTTTC,TRBV29-1,.,TRBJ2-6,few
CASSLAGQGAANTGELFF,TGTGCCAGCAGCTTAGCAGGACAGGGGGCGGCGAACACCGGGGAGCTGTTTTTT,TRBV7-2,TRBD1,TRBJ2-2,.
CAIRRGTSGTLGETQYF,TGTGCCATCAGGAGGGGGACTAGCGGAACCTTGGGAGAGACCCAGTACTTC,TRBV10-3,TRBD2,TRBJ2-5,.
CASSKVPGTSLRSYEQYF,TGTGCCAGCAGCAAAGTTCCAGGGACATCCTTGAGATCCTACGAGCAGTACTTC,TRBV21-1,.,TRBJ2-7,.
CASSRGSGELFF,TGTGCCAGCAGTCGGGGGAGCGGGGAGCTGTTTTTT,TRBV6-5,.,TRBJ2-2,.
CSAGSDSRFFF,TGCAGCGCCGGATCGGACTCAAGATTTTTCTTC,TRBV29-1,.,TRBJ2-1,many
CASGEGLAGGYEQYF,TGTGCCAGCGGAGAGGGGCTTGCGGGAGGCTACGAGCAGTACTTC,TRBV6-2/TRBV6-3,TRBD2,TRBJ2-7,many
CASSFPTNRPNTGELFF,TGTGCCAGCAGCTTCCCTACAAACAGACCGAACACCGGGGAGCTGTTTTTT,TRBV7-9,.,TRBJ2-2,many
CASTRDRGFNSPLHF,TGTGCCAGCACCAGAGACAGGGGGTTTAATTCACCCCTCCACTTT,TRBV25-1,TRBD1,TRBJ1-6,few